The text below deals with one TCR beta chain. This CDR3 has 14 residues. The V gene's germline CDR1 is KGHSH and CDR2 LQKENI. Trimming took off 4 bases at V and 4 bases at J, with 8 bases between the two ends. Methods used by the authors: Reference gene primer amplification in the assay estimated nucleated cell counts. Here immunoSEQ multiplex PCR was the method, and the copy in TCRdb shows in-frame clones only, minus some. V and J calls plus clone size are reproduced from that table; the DNA served to infer D and trimming. Of more than 70,000 clones listed, roughly nine tenths are singletons. The sample belongs to a study of blood T cell repertoires in COVID-19. Study as a whole: Both acute and convalescent COVID-19 samples were obtained from the United States, Italy and Spain. T cells, B-cell-depleted T cells, or PBMCs supplied cDNA or gDNA.

This clonotype originated in a human donor in a cohort sampled during active COVID-19. The chain carries TRBV18 and TRBJ1-6; no definite D call. Material for sequencing was peripheral blood. The CDR3 DNA reads as TGTGCCAGCTCACGGGCAAGGTATAATTCACCCCTCCACTTT. As protein: CASSRARYNSPLHF.